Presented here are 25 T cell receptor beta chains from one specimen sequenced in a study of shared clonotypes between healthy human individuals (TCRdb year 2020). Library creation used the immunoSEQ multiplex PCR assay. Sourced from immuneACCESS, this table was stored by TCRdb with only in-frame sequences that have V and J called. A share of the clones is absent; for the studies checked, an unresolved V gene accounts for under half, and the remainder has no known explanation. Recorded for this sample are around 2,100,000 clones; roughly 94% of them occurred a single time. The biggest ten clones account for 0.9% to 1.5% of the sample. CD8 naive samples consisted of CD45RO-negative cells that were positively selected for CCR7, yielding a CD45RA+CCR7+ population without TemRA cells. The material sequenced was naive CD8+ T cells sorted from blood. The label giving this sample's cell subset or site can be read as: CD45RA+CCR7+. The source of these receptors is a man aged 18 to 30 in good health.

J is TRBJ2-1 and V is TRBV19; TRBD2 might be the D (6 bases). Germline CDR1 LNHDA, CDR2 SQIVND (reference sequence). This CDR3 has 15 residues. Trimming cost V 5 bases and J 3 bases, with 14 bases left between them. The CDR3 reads CASSPGTWGYNEQFF. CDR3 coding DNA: TGTGCCAGTAGTCCTGGGACTTGGGGCTACAATGAGCAGTTCTTC.

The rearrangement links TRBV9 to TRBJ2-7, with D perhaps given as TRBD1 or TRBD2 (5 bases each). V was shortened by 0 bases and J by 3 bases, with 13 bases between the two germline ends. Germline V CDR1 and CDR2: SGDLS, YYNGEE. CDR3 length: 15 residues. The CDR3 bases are TGTGCCAGCAGCGTAGGGGGGAACTTAAACTACGAGCAGTACTTC. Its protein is CASSVGGNLNYEQYF.

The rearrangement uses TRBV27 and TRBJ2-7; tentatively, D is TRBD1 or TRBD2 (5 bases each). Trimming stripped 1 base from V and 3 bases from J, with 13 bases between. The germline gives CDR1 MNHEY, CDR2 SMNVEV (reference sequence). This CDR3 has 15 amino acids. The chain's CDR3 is CASSLFRESFYEQYF. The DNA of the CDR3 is TGTGCCAGCAGTTTATTCAGGGAGAGTTTCTACGAGCAGTACTTC.

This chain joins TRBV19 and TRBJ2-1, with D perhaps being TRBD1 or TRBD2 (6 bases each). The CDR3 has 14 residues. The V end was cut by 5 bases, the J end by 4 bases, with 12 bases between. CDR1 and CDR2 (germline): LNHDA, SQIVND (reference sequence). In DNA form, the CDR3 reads TGTGCCAGTAGTTGGGGCGGGACATACAATGAGCAGTTCTTC. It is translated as CASSWGGTYNEQFF.

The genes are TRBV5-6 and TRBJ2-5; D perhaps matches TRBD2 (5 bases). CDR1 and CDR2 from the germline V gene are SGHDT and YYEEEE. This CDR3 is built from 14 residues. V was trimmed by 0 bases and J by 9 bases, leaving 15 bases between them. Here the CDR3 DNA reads TGTGCCAGCAGCTTGGGCCCGTCCAACGGGGCCCAGTACTTC. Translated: CASSLGPSNGAQYF.

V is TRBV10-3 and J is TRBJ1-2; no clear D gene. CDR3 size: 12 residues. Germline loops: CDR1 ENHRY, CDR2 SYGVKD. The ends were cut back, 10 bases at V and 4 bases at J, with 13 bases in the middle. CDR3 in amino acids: CANTDGSYGYTF. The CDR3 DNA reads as TGTGCCAACACGGACGGAAGCTATGGCTACACCTTC.

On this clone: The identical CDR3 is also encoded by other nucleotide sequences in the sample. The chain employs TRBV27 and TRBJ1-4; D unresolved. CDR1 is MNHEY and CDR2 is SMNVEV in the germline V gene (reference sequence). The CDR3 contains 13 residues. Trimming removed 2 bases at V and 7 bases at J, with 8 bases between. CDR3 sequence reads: CASSLLGSEKLFF. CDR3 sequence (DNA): TGTGCCAGCAGTTTACTCGGAAGTGAAAAACTGTTTTTT. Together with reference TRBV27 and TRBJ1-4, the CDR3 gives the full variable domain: EAQVTQNPRYLITVTGKKLTVTCSQNMNHEYMSWYRQDPGLGLRQIYYSMNVEVTDKGDVPEGYKVSRKEKRNFPLILESPSPNQTSLYFCASSLLGSEKLFFGSGTQLSVL.

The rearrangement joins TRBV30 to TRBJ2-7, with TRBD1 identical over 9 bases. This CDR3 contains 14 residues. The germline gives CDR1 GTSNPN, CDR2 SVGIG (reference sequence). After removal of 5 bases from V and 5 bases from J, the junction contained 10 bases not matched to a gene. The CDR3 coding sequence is TGTGCCTGGGAGGTAGGGACAGGGCTGGACGAGCAGTACTTC. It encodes CAWEVGTGLDEQYF.

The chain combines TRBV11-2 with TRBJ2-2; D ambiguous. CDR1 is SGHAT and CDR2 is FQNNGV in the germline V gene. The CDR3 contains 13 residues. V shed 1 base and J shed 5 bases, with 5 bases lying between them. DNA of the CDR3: TGTGCCAGCAGCTTAGGACAAACCGGGGAGCTGTTTTTT. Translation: CASSLGQTGELFF. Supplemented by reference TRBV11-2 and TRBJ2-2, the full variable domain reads EAGVAQSPRYKIIEKRQSVAFWCNPISGHATLYWYQQILGQGPKLLIQFQNNGVVDDSQLPKDRFSAERLKGVDSTLKIQPAKLEDSAVYLCASSLGQTGELFFGEGSRLTVL.

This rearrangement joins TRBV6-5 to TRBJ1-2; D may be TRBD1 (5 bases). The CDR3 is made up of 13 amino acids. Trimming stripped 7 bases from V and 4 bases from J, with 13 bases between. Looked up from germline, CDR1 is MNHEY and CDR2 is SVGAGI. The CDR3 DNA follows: TGTGCCAGCACCCCGGGCGGGACCTATGGCTACACCTTC. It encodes CASTPGGTYGYTF.

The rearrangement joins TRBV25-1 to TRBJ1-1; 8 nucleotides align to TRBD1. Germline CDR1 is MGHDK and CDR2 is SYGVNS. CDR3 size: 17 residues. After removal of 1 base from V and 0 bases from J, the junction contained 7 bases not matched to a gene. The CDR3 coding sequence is TGTGCCAGCAGTGAATTTGGGACAGGACTGATGAACACTGAAGCTTTCTTT. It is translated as CASSEFGTGLMNTEAFF.

The CDR3 sequence is CASSVEGGLAFF. The CDR3 bases are TGTGCCAGCAGCGTAGAGGGGGGACTGGCGTTCTTC. The V gene is TRBV9, the J gene TRBJ2-1; D tentatively fits TRBD1 or TRBD2 (6 bases each). V shed 0 bases and J shed 15 bases, with 13 bases lying between them. The CDR3 extends over 12 amino acids. Germline assignment: CDR1 SGDLS and CDR2 YYNGEE.

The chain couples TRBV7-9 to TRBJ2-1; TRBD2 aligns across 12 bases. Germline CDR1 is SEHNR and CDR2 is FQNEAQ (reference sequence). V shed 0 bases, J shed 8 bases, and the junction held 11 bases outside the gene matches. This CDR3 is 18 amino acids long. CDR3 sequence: CASSLAPSGRARTHEQFF. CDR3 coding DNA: TGTGCCAGCAGCTTAGCGCCTAGCGGGAGGGCCCGTACGCATGAGCAGTTCTTC. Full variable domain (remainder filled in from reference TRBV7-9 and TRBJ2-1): DTGVSQNPRHKITKRGQNVTFRCDPISEHNRLYWYRQTLGQGPEFLTYFQNEAQLEKSRLLSDRFSAERPKGSFSTLEIQRTEQGDSAMYLCASSLAPSGRARTHEQFFGPGTRLTVL.

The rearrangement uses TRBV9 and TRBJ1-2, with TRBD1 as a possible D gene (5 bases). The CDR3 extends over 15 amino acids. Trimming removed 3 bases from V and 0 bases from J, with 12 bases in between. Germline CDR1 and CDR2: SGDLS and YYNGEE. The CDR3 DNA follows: TGTGCCAGCAGCGCTGGGGTGACAGCTAACTATGGCTACACCTTC. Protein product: CASSAGVTANYGYTF.

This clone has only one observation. The CDR3 spells CASSLSWKGLPSYEQYF. CDR3 nucleotide sequence: TGTGCCAGCAGTTTATCTTGGAAGGGCCTGCCCTCGTACGAGCAGTACTTC. The chain couples TRBV27 to TRBJ2-7, with D unresolved. This CDR3 spans 17 amino acids. CDR1 and CDR2 from the germline V gene are MNHEY and SMNVEV (reference sequence). V was pared by 0 bases and J by 4 bases, with 19 bases between.

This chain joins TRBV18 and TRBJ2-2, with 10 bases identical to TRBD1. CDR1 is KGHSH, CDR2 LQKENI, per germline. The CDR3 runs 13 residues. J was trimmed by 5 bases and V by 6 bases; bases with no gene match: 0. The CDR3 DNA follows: TGTGCCAGCTCGGGACAGGGGACCGGGGAGCTGTTTTTT. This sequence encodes CASSGQGTGELFF.

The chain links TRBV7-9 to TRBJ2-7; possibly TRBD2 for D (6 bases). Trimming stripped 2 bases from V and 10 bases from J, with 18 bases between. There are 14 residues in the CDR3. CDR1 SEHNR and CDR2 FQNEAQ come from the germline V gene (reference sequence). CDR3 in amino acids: CASSLLVREEVQYF. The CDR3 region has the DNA TGTGCCAGCAGCTTACTGGTGAGGGAGGAAGTCCAGTACTTC.

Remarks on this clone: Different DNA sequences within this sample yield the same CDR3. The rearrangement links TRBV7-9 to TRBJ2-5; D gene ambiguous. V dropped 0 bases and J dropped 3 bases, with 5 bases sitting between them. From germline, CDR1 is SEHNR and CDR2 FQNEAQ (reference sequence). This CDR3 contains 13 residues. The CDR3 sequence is CASSLAVEETQYF. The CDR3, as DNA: TGTGCCAGCAGCTTAGCAGTGGAAGAGACCCAGTACTTC.

CDR3 bases: TGCGCCAGCAGTGAGCTTAGCGGAAGCACAGATACGCAGTATTTT. It is translated as CASSELSGSTDTQYF. V gene TRBV10-2 combines with J gene TRBJ2-3; TRBD2 is a possible D gene (6 bases). The CDR3 runs 15 residues. Trimming took 2 bases from V and 0 from J, leaving 9 bases between them. CDR1 and CDR2 (germline): WSHSY, SAAADI.

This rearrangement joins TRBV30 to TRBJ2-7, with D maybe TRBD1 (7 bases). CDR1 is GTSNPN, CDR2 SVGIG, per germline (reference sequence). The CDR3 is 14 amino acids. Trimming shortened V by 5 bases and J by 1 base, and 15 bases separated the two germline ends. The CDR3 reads CAWSKTGTSYEQYF. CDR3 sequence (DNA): TGTGCCTGGTCCAAGACAGGGACTTCCTACGAGCAGTACTTC.

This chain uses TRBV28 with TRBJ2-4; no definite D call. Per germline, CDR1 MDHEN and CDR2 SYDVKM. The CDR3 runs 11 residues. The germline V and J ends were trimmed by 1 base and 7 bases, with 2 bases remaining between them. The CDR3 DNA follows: TGTGCCAGCAGTTTATCGAACATTCAGTACTTC. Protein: CASSLSNIQYF.

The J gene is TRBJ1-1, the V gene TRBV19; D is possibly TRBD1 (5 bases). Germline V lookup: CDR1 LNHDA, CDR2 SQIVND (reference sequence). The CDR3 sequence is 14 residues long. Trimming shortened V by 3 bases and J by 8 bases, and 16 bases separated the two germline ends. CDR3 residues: CASSILGQGSEAFF. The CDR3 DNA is TGTGCCAGTAGTATCTTAGGTCAGGGCTCCGAAGCTTTCTTT.

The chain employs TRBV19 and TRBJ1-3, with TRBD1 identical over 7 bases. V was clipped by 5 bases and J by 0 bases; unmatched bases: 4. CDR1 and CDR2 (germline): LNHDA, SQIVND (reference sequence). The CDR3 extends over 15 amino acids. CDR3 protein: CASSPDRDSGNTIYF. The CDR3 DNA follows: TGTGCCAGTAGTCCTGACAGGGACTCTGGAAACACCATATATTTT.

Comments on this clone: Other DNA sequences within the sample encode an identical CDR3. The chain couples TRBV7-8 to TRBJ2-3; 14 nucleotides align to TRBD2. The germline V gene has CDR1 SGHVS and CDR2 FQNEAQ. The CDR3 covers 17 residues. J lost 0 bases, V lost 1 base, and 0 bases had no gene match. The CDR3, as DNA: TGTGCCAGCAGCTTAGGACTAGCGGGAGGGAGCACAGATACGCAGTATTTT. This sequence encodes CASSLGLAGGSTDTQYF.

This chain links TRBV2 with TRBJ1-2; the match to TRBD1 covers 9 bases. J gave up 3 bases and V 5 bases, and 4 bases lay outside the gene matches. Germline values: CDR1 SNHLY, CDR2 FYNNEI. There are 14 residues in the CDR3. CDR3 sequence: CASSSGTGHYGYTF. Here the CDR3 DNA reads TGTGCCAGCAGTTCCGGGACAGGGCACTATGGCTACACCTTC.